A single sample gave rise to the 16 T cell receptor beta chains below, sequenced in a study of blood T cell repertoires in COVID-19. Repertoires were generated with immunoSEQ multiplex PCR, while TCRdb's copy carries only in-frame clones and drops some. This table holds some 350,000 clones, around 92% found once. The specimen was peripheral blood. The source of these receptors is a woman in her 30s with COVID-19, enrolled during active disease.

This sequence joins TRBV5-1 and TRBJ2-7; TRBD2 aligns across 7 bases. This CDR3 is 14 amino acids long. Losses at the gene ends were 2 bases for V and 3 bases for J; bases not matched to a gene: 5. From germline, CDR1 is SGHRS and CDR2 YFSETQ. The CDR3 DNA follows: TGCGCCAGCAGCTTTGGGGGGGTGCGCTACGAGCAGTACTTC. This encodes CASSFGGVRYEQYF.

The CDR3 sequence: CASSINRGMNTGELFF. DNA for the CDR3: TGTGCCAGCAGCATAAACAGGGGTATGAACACCGGGGAGCTGTTTTTT. The rearrangement uses TRBV11-2 and TRBJ2-2; the match to TRBD1 covers 7 bases. Germline V gene lookup returns CDR1 SGHAT and CDR2 FQNNGV. The CDR3 consists of 16 residues. V lost 5 bases to trimming and J lost 1 base; unmatched junction nucleotides: 7.

This chain uses TRBV6-5 with TRBJ1-2; 8 bases line up with TRBD1. This CDR3 contains 16 residues. Germline CDR1 reads MNHEY; CDR2 reads SVGAGI. V dropped 0 bases and J dropped 4; count of bases not matched to a gene: 7. DNA for the CDR3: TGTGCCAGCAGTTACTCTTTCGGACAGGGCCTCTATGGCTACACCTTC. Translation: CASSYSFGQGLYGYTF.

The CDR3 sequence is CASPFREGRGQFF. CDR3 DNA sequence: TGCGCCAGCCCTTTCCGGGAGGGTCGGGGGCAGTTCTTC. V usage is TRBV23-1 and J usage is TRBJ2-1, with TRBD2 matching 8 bases. TRBV23-1 is noted as an ORF with a role that remains uncertain. The CDR3 has 13 amino acids. V lost 8 bases and J lost 12; bases outside the gene matches: 12.

The chain recombines TRBV11-3 with TRBJ1-1, with 11 bases matching TRBD1. CDR1 and CDR2 from the germline V gene are SGHNT and YENEEA. With V trimmed by 5 bases and J by 4 bases, 6 bases remained unmatched. This CDR3 spans 15 amino acids. The CDR3 nucleotides are TGTGCCAGCAGCGTCGGACAGGGGGCCGGCACTGAAGCTTTCTTT. Translating gives CASSVGQGAGTEAFF.

The V call is TRBV27, the J call TRBJ2-1, with a weak D call TRBD2 (5 bases). V dropped 2 bases and J dropped 9 bases, with 11 bases sitting between them. Germline V gene sequence: CDR1 MNHEY, CDR2 SMNVEV (reference sequence). CDR3 length: 13 amino acids. The CDR3 DNA reads as TGTGCCAGCAGTTTAACTCTAGCCCGTGAGCAGTTCTTC. Translation gives CASSLTLAREQFF.

The chain uses TRBV11-2 and TRBJ2-3; the D gene is possibly TRBD2 (5 bases). Per germline, CDR1 SGHAT and CDR2 FQNNGV. Trimming took 4 bases from V and 3 from J, leaving 17 bases between them. The CDR3 totals 16 residues. CDR3 nucleotides: TGTGCCAGCAGCTCCGTTGCTAGCAGTGGGACAGATACGCAGTATTTT. As protein: CASSSVASSGTDTQYF.

This clone was observed once. CDR3 nucleotide sequence: TGTGCCAGCAGTGCCATAGCGGGAGTCATTCGTAATGAGCAGTTCTTC. Its protein product is CASSAIAGVIRNEQFF. The rearrangement uses TRBV25-1 and TRBJ2-1; 9 nucleotides line up with TRBD2. V shed 4 bases, J shed 7 bases, and the junction held 11 bases outside the gene matches. The CDR3 is made up of 16 amino acids. Germline loops: CDR1 MGHDK, CDR2 SYGVNS.

J is TRBJ1-2 and V is TRBV28, with D possibly being TRBD1 (6 bases). There are 15 residues in the CDR3. V was pared by 5 bases and J by 4 bases, with 17 bases between. Germline V CDR1 and CDR2: MDHEN, SYDVKM. In DNA, the CDR3 is TGTGCCAGCAGTCCGACCATTGACAGGCCCTATGGCTACACCTTC. This translates into CASSPTIDRPYGYTF.

Of note for this clone: The junction shows a germline mismatch at one end, possibly a read error. This chain links TRBV27 with TRBJ2-7; 8 nucleotides line up with TRBD1. Germline V gene lookup returns CDR1 MNHEY and CDR2 SMNVEV (reference sequence). This CDR3 spans 15 amino acids. CDR3 bases: TGTGCCAGCAGTCCAGGGCCAGGGGGCTCCCACGAGCAGTACTTC. Translating gives CASSPGPGGSHEQYF.

The chain is built from TRBV6-5 and TRBJ2-1, with a weak D call TRBD2 (7 bases). Germline V gene data show CDR1 as MNHEY and CDR2 as SVGAGI. CDR3 length: 14 amino acids. Trimming removed 6 bases at V and 5 bases at J, with 14 bases between. The CDR3 is CASSRGARDNEQFF. The CDR3 nucleotides are TGTGCCAGCAGCCGGGGGGCCCGGGACAATGAGCAGTTCTTC.

V and J are TRBV2 and TRBJ1-2, with D perhaps matching TRBD1 (6 bases). V was cut by 0 bases and J by 8 bases, with 13 bases left in between. This CDR3 is 14 amino acids long. Germline V CDR1 and CDR2: SNHLY, FYNNEI. In DNA, the CDR3 is TGTGCCAGCAGTGAAGCCAACAGGGCGCACGGCTACACCTTC. Its translation: CASSEANRAHGYTF.

This chain connects TRBV23-1 to TRBJ1-6; unclear D gene. Being an ORF, TRBV23-1 has a function that is uncertain. The V gene lost 9 bases and the J gene lost 3 bases, with 24 bases spanning the gap. The CDR3 is made up of 18 amino acids. The CDR3 loop reads CARDSNRPYGGYNSPLHF. CDR3 DNA: TGCGCCAGGGATTCTAATAGGCCCTACGGCGGCTATAATTCACCCCTCCACTTT.

The chain recombines TRBV14 with TRBJ2-5; D is unclear. Trimming removed 1 base from V and 5 bases from J, with 5 bases in between. This CDR3 region has 12 residues. Germline V gene lookup returns CDR1 SGHDN and CDR2 FVKESK. Written as DNA, the CDR3 is TGTGCCAGCAGCCAAGCTAGGGAGACCCAGTACTTC. This gives the protein CASSQARETQYF.

This clone was seen a single time. The chain has TRBV5-3 and TRBJ2-7; TRBD2 might be the D (6 bases). TRBV5-3 belongs to the ORF category, with a function that is uncertain. Between the trimmed V and J ends, which lost 7 bases and 3 bases, there was a span of 17 bases. The CDR3 totals 14 residues. In DNA form, the CDR3 reads TGTGCCAGAGACCAAGGGTTGGGACTCTACGAGCAGTACGTC. Protein sequence: CARDQGLGLYEQYV.

The J gene is TRBJ2-2, the V gene TRBV2; tentative D call: TRBD1 (7 bases). V was clipped by 2 bases and J by 5 bases, with 12 bases between them. The CDR3 contains 15 residues. The germline CDR1 and CDR2 sequences are SNHLY and FYNNEI. The CDR3 sequence: CASSELEGATGELFF. The CDR3 DNA follows: TGTGCCAGCAGTGAATTGGAGGGGGCAACCGGGGAGCTGTTTTTT.